The rows below give T cell receptor beta chains drawn from one sample of a study of CD8+ T cells in alopecia areata. The data were produced by immunoSEQ multiplex PCR, yet TCRdb's version contains in-frame clones alone and is incomplete. The data show 150,000 or so clones, around 50% seen once. The sequencing input was CD4+ T cells sorted from blood. The source is a human donor with alopecia areata. The CDR3 runs from the conserved cysteine through the conserved F or W. Each record gives: D gene, clone size, J gene, V gene, CDR3 DNA, CDR3 protein. A D gene is named only where the DNA matches it firmly. Clone size appears in some rows only: once, few, many, or a class for an expanded clone.

TRBD1 | NA | TRBJ2-1 | TRBV5-1 | TGCGCCAGCCGGACAGGGGTCTCCTACAATGAGCAGTTCTTC | CASRTGVSYNEQFF
NA | NA | TRBJ2-5 | TRBV2 | TGTGCCAGCAGTGAACGTTTTCGGGAGACCCAGTACTTC | CASSERFRETQYF
NA | few | TRBJ2-3 | TRBV7-9 | TGTGCCAGCAGCTTATCACAGGGAATCACAGATACGCAGTATTTT | CASSLSQGITDTQYF
NA | once | TRBJ1-1 | TRBV6-5 | TGTGCCAGCAGATCGCGGCCGCTATCCGGGACTGAAGCTTTCTTT | CASRSRPLSGTEAFF
TRBD2 | NA | TRBJ2-1 | TRBV29-1 | TGCAGCGTTGTTTCAGCGGGATTATACAATGAGCAGTTCTTC | CSVVSAGLYNEQFF
NA | NA | TRBJ2-7 | TRBV19 | TGTGCCAGTAGACCGGGCCCCCGGACCTACGAGCAGTACTTC | CASRPGPRTYEQYF
NA | medium-sized | TRBJ2-3 | TRBV4-1 | TGCGCCAGCAGCCCTCGACTAGATCCAGCAGATACGCAGTATTTT | CASSPRLDPADTQYF
NA | few | TRBJ1-2 | TRBV14 | TGTGCCAGCAGCCAAGAGTTAAGACATGGCTACACCTTC | CASSQELRHGYTF
TRBD1 | few | TRBJ1-5 | TRBV27 | TGTGCCAGCAGTCGACAGGGTGGGGCTCAGCCCCAGCATTTT | CASSRQGGAQPQHF
NA | NA | TRBJ2-5 | TRBV5-1 | TGCGCCAGCAGCCCCGGGTCCCAGGGGGAGACCCAGTACTTC | CASSPGSQGETQYF
TRBD1 | NA | TRBJ2-7 | TRBV28 | TGTGCCAGCAGCCCGGGACAGAGAACCTACGAGCAGTACTTC | CASSPGQRTYEQYF
TRBD1 | NA | TRBJ1-2 | TRBV11-1 | TGTGCCAGCAGCTTAAGGGACAGGAGTGGCTACACCTTC | CASSLRDRSGYTF
NA | NA | TRBJ2-5 | TRBV5-1 | TGCGCCAGCAGCTTAGGCAGCCAAGAGACCCAGTACTTC | CASSLGSQETQYF
TRBD2 | NA | TRBJ2-5 | TRBV6-6 | TGTGCCAGCAGGGACCAGCGGGAGGGCCGTGAGACCCAGTACTTC | CASRDQREGRETQYF
TRBD2 | NA | TRBJ2-1 | TRBV27 | TGTGCCAGCAAGCTTCTAGCGGGAGTATATGAGCAGTTCTTC | CASKLLAGVYEQFF
NA | few | TRBJ1-1 | TRBV5-4 | TGTGCCAGCAGCTTACCTCCGCGCGGGATGAACACTGAAGCTTTCTTT | CASSLPPRGMNTEAFF
NA | few | TRBJ2-7 | TRBV5-1 | TGCGCCAGCAGCTTGGCCGCCGGACCCTCGGGCGAGCAGTACTTC | CASSLAAGPSGEQYF
TRBD1 | once | TRBJ1-2 | TRBV6-6 | TGTGCCAGCAGGAGGCGCGGGACAGGGGACTTCTATGGCTACACCTTC | CASRRRGTGDFYGYTF
NA | NA | TRBJ2-7 | TRBV28 | TGTGCCAGCAGTTTTAGTGGTGGGACCCAGGACTCCTACGAGCAGTACTTC | CASSFSGGTQDSYEQYF
TRBD2 | NA | TRBJ2-7 | TRBV6-5 | TGTGCCAGCGGCGGACTAGCGGGAAAGTACGAGCAGTACTTC | CASGGLAGKYEQYF
TRBD1 | NA | TRBJ2-7 | TRBV9 | TGTGCCAGCAGCGTGGCAGGGGGTTTTTACGAGCAGTACTTC | CASSVAGGFYEQYF
TRBD2 | NA | TRBJ2-3 | TRBV28 | TGTGCCAGCATTCGGGGAGGGATAGCCCCAGATACGCAGTATTTT | CASIRGGIAPDTQYF
TRBD1 | NA | TRBJ2-1 | TRBV29-1 | TGCAGCGTTTCCCCCACACAGGGGGTCAAATCCTACAATGAGCAGTTCTTC | CSVSPTQGVKSYNEQFF
NA | few | TRBJ1-1 | TRBV7-9 | TGTGCCAGCAGCTCCTACTCAGGGGCGAACACTGAAGCTTTCTTT | CASSSYSGANTEAFF